This is a list of T cell receptor beta chains from one sample in a study of PD-1 blockade in classical Hodgkin lymphoma. Sequenced by immunoSEQ multiplex PCR; TCRdb stores in-frame clones only, minus some. The sample shows 11,000 or so clones, about 68% of them seen only once. Sequenced here: peripheral blood mononuclear cells (PBMCs), sampled at baseline. All receptors come from a human donor with classical Hodgkin lymphoma. Both conserved end residues are part of each CDR3. D genes are given only for firm matches. Clone sizes are given selectively: once, few, many, or a class where the clone is expanded.

TRBD2,TRBJ2-1,TRBV7-2,-,TGTGCCAGCAGCTTACGGGCGCGGGGTAGCGGGGGTTCCTACAATGAGCAGTTCTTC,CASSLRARGSGGSYNEQFF
-,TRBJ1-1,TRBV7-9,-,TGTGCCAGCAGCGCGACAGGTGGGACTGAAGCTTTCTTT,CASSATGGTEAFF
-,TRBJ2-7,TRBV10-2,-,TGCGCCAGCAGTGACGTTTCTTACGAGCAGTACTTC,CASSDVSYEQYF
-,TRBJ1-2,TRBV7-8,-,TGTGCCAGCAGCTTAGTGGGTCTGTTCCCGGGGGGCTACACCTTC,CASSLVGLFPGGYTF
TRBD1,TRBJ1-2,TRBV6-5,-,TGTGCCAGCAGTATACCGGGACAGGGAGGCGGCTACACCTTC,CASSIPGQGGGYTF
TRBD1,TRBJ1-2,TRBV4-1,-,TGCGCCAGCAGCCAAGTAGCCGCGACAGGGAACTATGGCTACACCTTC,CASSQVAATGNYGYTF
TRBD2,TRBJ2-1,TRBV6-5,-,TGTGCCAGCAGTTACTCGTGGACTAGCGGGCATGAGCAGTTCTTC,CASSYSWTSGHEQFF
-,TRBJ2-7,TRBV6-5,-,TGTGCCAGCAGTTTATCCAGGAGGGGCGAGCAGTACTTC,CASSLSRRGEQYF
-,TRBJ2-1,TRBV6-6,-,TGTGCCAGCAGTTACGGCATGGTTAGTTACAATGAGCAGTTCTTC,CASSYGMVSYNEQFF
-,TRBJ2-5,TRBV5-3,-,TGTGCCAGCAGCTACCGTCCGGGAGAGACCCAGTACTTC,CASSYRPGETQYF
TRBD1,TRBJ2-7,TRBV4-3,once,TGCGCCAGCAGCCGAACCCTAGGGGACAGCTCCTACGAGCAGTACTTC,CASSRTLGDSSYEQYF
-,TRBJ2-2,TRBV6-5,-,TGTGCCAGCAGTGCTAGCCCCTCCACCGGGGAGCTGTTTTTT,CASSASPSTGELFF
TRBD1,TRBJ1-5,TRBV28,few,TGTGCCAGCAGTTTGGGACAGGAACGCAATCAGCCCCAGCATTTT,CASSLGQERNQPQHF
TRBD1,TRBJ1-2,TRBV5-5,-,TGTGCCAGCAGCTCCGGGACAGGCCAAAGGCATGGCTACACCTTC,CASSSGTGQRHGYTF
-,TRBJ2-1,TRBV15,-,TGTGCCACCAGCAGAGATCTAGCATATAACAATGAGCAGTTCTTC,CATSRDLAYNNEQFF
-,TRBJ2-1,TRBV6-5,once,TGTGCCAGCAGCACCGGATTTTTCGATGAGCAGTTCTTC,CASSTGFFDEQFF
TRBD2,TRBJ2-5,TRBV30,-,TGTGCCTGGGGGTCCGGACTAGCGATTGAGACCCAGTACTTC,CAWGSGLAIETQYF
TRBD1,TRBJ2-3,TRBV7-9,-,TGTGCCAGCAGCTTCAGGGGGCGGAGCACAGATACGCAGTATTTT,CASSFRGRSTDTQYF
TRBD1,TRBJ1-5,TRBV6-1,-,TGTGCCAGTCGGACAGGGGGCGGAAACAATCAGCCCCAGCATTTT,CASRTGGGNNQPQHF
-,TRBJ2-7,TRBV11-3,-,TGTGCCAGCAGCTTAACGGGGGGCTCCGAGCAGTACTTC,CASSLTGGSEQYF
-,TRBJ1-2,TRBV5-5,-,TGTGCCAGCAGCCCGGGGGGGGAGGTTGGCGGCTACACCTTC,CASSPGGEVGGYTF
TRBD2,TRBJ2-2,TRBV28,-,TGTGCCAGCACCCTACGCCGAGATAGCGGGCCGAACACCGGGGAGCTGTTTTTT,CASTLRRDSGPNTGELFF
-,TRBJ2-4,TRBV27,once,TGTGCCAGCAGTCGTAACACGGTAGCCAAAAACATTCAGTACTTC,CASSRNTVAKNIQYF
-,TRBJ1-3,TRBV6-5,-,TGTGCCAGCAGTTACTCCAGTGGAAACACCATATATTTT,CASSYSSGNTIYF
-,TRBJ1-6,TRBV5-8,once,TGTGCCAGCACCTGGGGGAGGAATACTAATTCACCCCTCCACTTT,CASTWGRNTNSPLHF
-,TRBJ2-7,TRBV5-1,-,TGCGCCAGCAGCACCGGGACCGAATCCTACGAGCAGTACTTC,CASSTGTESYEQYF
-,TRBJ2-3,TRBV4-2,-,TGTGCCAGCAGCCCTGTCCTGTCGGGAGCCACAGATACGCAGTATTTT,CASSPVLSGATDTQYF
-,TRBJ1-1,TRBV18,-,TGTGCCAGCTCACCACCGAGTCAGGGGATCGGTTTCTTT,CASSPPSQGIGFF
-,TRBJ2-1,TRBV5-5,-,TGTGCCAGCAGCTTGGACAGCTACAATGAGCAGTTCTTC,CASSLDSYNEQFF
-,TRBJ2-2,TRBV7-9,-,TGTGCCAGCAGCTTAAAAGGGGAGCGTACCGGGGAGCTGTTTTTT,CASSLKGERTGELFF
-,TRBJ1-1,TRBV6-1,-,TGTGCCAGCAGTGAACGAGGGGGTGTGGGGAACACTGAAGCTTTCTTT,CASSERGGVGNTEAFF
-,TRBJ2-7,TRBV27,-,TGTGCCAGCAGGGGGGTCTCCTACGAGCAGTACTTC,CASRGVSYEQYF
-,TRBJ1-1,TRBV5-1,medium-sized,TGCGCCAGCAGCTTGGACTGGGTGAACACTGAAGCTTTCTTT,CASSLDWVNTEAFF
TRBD1,TRBJ2-5,TRBV18,-,TGTGCCAGCTCACCGGGGACAGGGGGCGCGGAGACCCAGTACTTC,CASSPGTGGAETQYF
-,TRBJ2-5,TRBV20-1,few,TGCAGAGGGGGGGTTGGAGAGACCCAGTACTTC,CRGGVGETQYF
-,TRBJ2-1,TRBV5-1,-,TGCGCCAGCAGCTTGGGGGCACACCAAAGCACCTACAATGAGCAGTTCTTC,CASSLGAHQSTYNEQFF
-,TRBJ2-7,TRBV19,-,TGTGCCAGTAGTATAGGCGGTTCCTACGAGCAGTACTTC,CASSIGGSYEQYF